This T cell receptor (beta chain) was sequenced during a study of blood T cell repertoires in COVID-19. Whole-study context: Spain, Italy and the United States supplied samples that represented acute and convalescent COVID-19. From T cells, B-cell-depleted T cells, or PBMCs came the material, which was cDNA or gDNA.

The CDR3 totals 15 residues. V trimming: 5 bases; J trimming: 6 bases; junction bases outside the gene matches: 7. CDR1 and CDR2 (germline): LNHDA, SQIVND (reference sequence). Study processing details: How many nucleated cells were present was estimated from reference gene primer amplification. Assay: immunoSEQ multiplex PCR; the TCRdb copy retains only in-frame clones and omits some. That table supplies the V and J calls and clone size; D and trimming were determined from the DNA. The table shows roughly 100,000 clones, with 70% to 90% occurring only once. Sequencing input: peripheral blood. The gene calls are TRBV19 and TRBJ2-2; 9 nucleotides align to TRBD2. The receptor was derived from a middle-aged man with active COVID-19. CDR3 nucleotide sequence: TGTGCCAGTAGTTTGCCTAGCGGGGTACCCGGGGAGCTGTTTTTT. It is translated as CASSLPSGVPGELFF.